The 10 T cell receptor beta chains below were found in one sample sequenced in a study of response to subunit inactivated influenza vaccine. TCRdb redid the calling of the RT-PCR reads with MiXCR, one entry per CDR3 protein. The sample holds roughly 520,000 distinct CDR3 sequences, about 25% seen once. The sequencing here drew on CD4+ T cells sorted from PBMCs, taken around 5 days after vaccination. These receptors all stem from a man aged 50 to 60 who received an inactivated influenza vaccine.

The chain carries TRBV29-1 and TRBJ2-3, with 11 nucleotides matching TRBD2. J gave up 1 base and V 7 bases, and 7 bases lay outside the gene matches. Germline V lookup: CDR1 SQVTM, CDR2 ANQGSEA. The CDR3 has 15 residues. This CDR3 reads CSGTPTSGGTDTQYF. The CDR3 DNA reads as TGCAGCGGTACCCCGACTAGCGGGGGCACAGATACGCAGTATTTT.

This clonotype was seen more than once but under ten times. The genes are TRBV7-2 and TRBJ1-5; 8 nucleotides align to TRBD1. The CDR3 consists of 15 residues. CDR1 and CDR2 from the germline V gene are SGHTA and FQGNSA. Germline trimming cut 3 bases from V and 3 bases from J; bases unmatched to any gene: 4. The DNA of the CDR3 is TGTGCCAGCAGCTTGTGGACAGGGACCAATCAGCCCCAGCATTTT. It is translated as CASSLWTGTNQPQHF.

This CDR3 is CASSLTTSDQHTYEQYF. CDR3 DNA: TGCGCCAGCAGCTTGACAACTTCGGACCAGCATACCTACGAGCAGTACTTC. The chain links TRBV5-1 to TRBJ2-7; no clear D. CDR3 length equals 17 residues. Germline V lookup: CDR1 SGHRS, CDR2 YFSETQ. The germline V and J ends were trimmed by 1 base and 2 bases, with 19 bases remaining between them.

This clonotype has more than one count but fewer than ten. The chain recombines TRBV12-3 or TRBV12-4 with TRBJ1-1; D ambiguous. The CDR3 spans 13 residues. The V end was cut by 3 bases, the J end by 6 bases, with 11 bases between. This chain's CDR3 is CASSLAEEAEAFF. The CDR3 DNA is TGTGCCAGCAGTTTGGCGGAAGAAGCTGAAGCTTTCTTT.

V gene TRBV29-1 combines with J gene TRBJ2-5; D is perhaps TRBD1 (6 bases). From germline, CDR1 is SQVTM and CDR2 ANQGSEA. This CDR3 contains 12 residues. Trimming removed 7 bases from V and 2 bases from J, with 11 bases in between. The CDR3, as DNA: TGCAGCGCCGGGACACCTCAAGAGACCCAGTACTTC. This sequence encodes CSAGTPQETQYF.

The V gene is TRBV2, the J gene TRBJ2-3; TRBD2 matches at 11 bases. Germline loops: CDR1 SNHLY, CDR2 FYNNEI. The CDR3 consists of 14 residues. Trimming took 5 bases from V and 4 from J; bases not matched to a gene: 2. The CDR3, as DNA: TGTGCCAGCAGTACTAGCGGGGGCTCAGATACGCAGTATTTT. Translated, it gives CASSTSGGSDTQYF.

The sample holds a few counts of this clonotype. J is TRBJ2-2 and V is TRBV27; D possibly corresponds to TRBD2 (6 bases). Germline-derived CDR1 and CDR2 are MNHEY and SMNVEV (reference sequence). This CDR3 region has 14 residues. The V end lost 9 bases, the J end lost 4 bases, and 15 bases lay between the germline ends. The CDR3 sequence: CASTWGVGTGELFF. CDR3 bases: TGTGCCAGTACTTGGGGGGTCGGCACCGGGGAGCTGTTTTTT.

CDR3 DNA: TGTGCCAGCAGCTGGCGTGCCGAATATGGCTACACCTTC. Translated: CASSWRAEYGYTF. The chain couples TRBV7-2 to TRBJ1-2; D gene unclear. The CDR3 is made up of 13 amino acids. The germline V gene encodes CDR1 SGHTA and CDR2 FQGNSA. Trimming took 4 bases from V and 5 from J, leaving 11 bases between them.

The V call is TRBV5-1, the J call TRBJ2-5; D is undetermined. The CDR3 covers 14 residues. Germline V lookup: CDR1 SGHRS, CDR2 YFSETQ. V lost 0 bases and J 1 base, leaving 7 bases between the germline ends. CDR3 sequence: CASSLAAVQETQYF. CDR3 nucleotides: TGCGCCAGCAGCTTGGCGGCGGTCCAAGAGACCCAGTACTTC.

J is TRBJ1-4 and V is TRBV7-2, with 10 bases identical to TRBD1. This CDR3 has 16 amino acids. V shed 3 bases, J shed 9 bases, and the junction held 10 bases outside the gene matches. From germline, CDR1 is SGHTA and CDR2 FQGNSA. The DNA of the CDR3 is TGTGCCAGCAGCTTCCTTTCCGGACAGGGGGACCAAAAACTGTTTTTT. Translating it yields CASSFLSGQGDQKLFF.